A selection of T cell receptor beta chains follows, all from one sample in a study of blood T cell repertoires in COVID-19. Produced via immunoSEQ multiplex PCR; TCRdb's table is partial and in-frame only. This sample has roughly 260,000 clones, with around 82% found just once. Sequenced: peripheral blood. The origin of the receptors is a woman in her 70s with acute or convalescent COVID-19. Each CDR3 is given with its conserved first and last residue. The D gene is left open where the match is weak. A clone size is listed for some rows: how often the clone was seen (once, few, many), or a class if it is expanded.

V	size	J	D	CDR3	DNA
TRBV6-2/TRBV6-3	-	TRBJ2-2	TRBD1	CASSYVWTGRTGELFF	TGTGCCAGCAGTTACGTATGGACAGGGAGGACCGGGGAGCTGTTTTTT
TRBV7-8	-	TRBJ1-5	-	CASSFGTAHQPQHF	TGTGCCAGCAGCTTCGGGACTGCCCATCAGCCCCAGCATTTT
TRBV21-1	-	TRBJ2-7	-	CASSNRDRLYEQYF	TGTGCCAGCAGCAACCGGGACAGACTCTACGAGCAGTACTTC
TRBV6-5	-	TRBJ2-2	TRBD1	CASSGQGHTGELFF	TGTGCCAGCAGCGGACAGGGGCACACCGGGGAGCTGTTTTTT
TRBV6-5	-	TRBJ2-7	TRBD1	CASSIQRTGGVEQYF	TGTGCCAGCAGCATCCAGAGGACAGGGGGAGTCGAGCAGTACTTC
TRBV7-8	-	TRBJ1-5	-	CASSLLGAGGNQPQHF	TGTGCCAGCAGCTTACTAGGGGCAGGGGGCAATCAGCCCCAGCATTTT
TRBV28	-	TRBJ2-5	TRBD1	CASSQMTGIVGETQYF	TGTGCCAGCAGTCAGATGACAGGGATTGTTGGAGAGACCCAGTACTTC
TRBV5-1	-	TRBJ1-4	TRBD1	CASSFTGVTNEKLFF	TGCGCCAGCAGCTTCACAGGGGTGACTAATGAAAAACTGTTTTTT
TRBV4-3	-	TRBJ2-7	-	CASSQATHGGEQYF	TGCGCCAGCAGCCAGGCGACTCACGGAGGGGAGCAGTACTTC
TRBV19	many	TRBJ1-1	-	CASIRTVGDTEAFF	TGTGCCAGTATTAGGACAGTTGGGGACACTGAAGCTTTCTTT
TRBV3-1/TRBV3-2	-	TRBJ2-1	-	CASSQGLPGSYNEQFF	TGTGCCAGCAGCCAAGGACTCCCTGGCTCCTACAATGAGCAGTTCTTC